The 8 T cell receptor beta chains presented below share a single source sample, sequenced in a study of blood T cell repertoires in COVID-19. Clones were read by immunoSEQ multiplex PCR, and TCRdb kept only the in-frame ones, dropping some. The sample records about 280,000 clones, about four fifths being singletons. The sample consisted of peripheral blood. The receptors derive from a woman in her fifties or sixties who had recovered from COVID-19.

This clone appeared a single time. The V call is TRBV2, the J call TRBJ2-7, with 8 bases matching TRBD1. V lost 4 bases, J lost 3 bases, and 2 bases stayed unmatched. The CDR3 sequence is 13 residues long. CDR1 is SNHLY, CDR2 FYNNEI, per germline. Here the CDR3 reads CASSGRGRYEQYF. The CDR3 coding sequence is TGTGCCAGCAGTGGCAGGGGGCGCTACGAGCAGTACTTC.

CDR3 protein: CARRGLKGEPQSTDTQYF. In DNA, the CDR3 is TGCGCCAGACGGGGACTAAAAGGGGAGCCTCAGAGCACAGATACGCAGTATTTT. The chain employs TRBV4-3 and TRBJ2-3; 7 bases agree with TRBD2. CDR1 and CDR2 from the germline V gene are LGHNA and YSLEER. The CDR3 loop spans 18 amino acids. The trim removed 9 bases at V and 0 bases at J, leaving 18 bases unmatched.

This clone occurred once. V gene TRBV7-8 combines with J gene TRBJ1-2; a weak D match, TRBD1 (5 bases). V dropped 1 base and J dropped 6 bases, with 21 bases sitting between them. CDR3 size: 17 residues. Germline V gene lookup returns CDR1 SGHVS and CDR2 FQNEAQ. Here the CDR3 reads CASSLGRRKGLQHGYTF. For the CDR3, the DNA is TGTGCCAGCAGCTTAGGTCGTCGCAAGGGGCTCCAACATGGCTACACCTTC.

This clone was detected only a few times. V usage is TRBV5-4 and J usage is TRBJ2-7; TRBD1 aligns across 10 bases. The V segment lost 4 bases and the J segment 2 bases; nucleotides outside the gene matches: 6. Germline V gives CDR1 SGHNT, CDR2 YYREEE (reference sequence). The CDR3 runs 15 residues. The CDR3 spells CASSPRDRGPYEQYF. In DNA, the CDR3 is TGTGCCAGCAGCCCCCGGGACAGGGGACCCTACGAGCAGTACTTC.

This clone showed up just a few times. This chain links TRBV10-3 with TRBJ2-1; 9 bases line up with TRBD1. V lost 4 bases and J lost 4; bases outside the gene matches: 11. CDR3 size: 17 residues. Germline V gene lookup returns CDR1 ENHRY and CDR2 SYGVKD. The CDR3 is CAISGENRGQGYNEQFF. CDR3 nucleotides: TGTGCCATCAGTGGGGAGAACAGGGGGCAGGGTTACAATGAGCAGTTCTTC.

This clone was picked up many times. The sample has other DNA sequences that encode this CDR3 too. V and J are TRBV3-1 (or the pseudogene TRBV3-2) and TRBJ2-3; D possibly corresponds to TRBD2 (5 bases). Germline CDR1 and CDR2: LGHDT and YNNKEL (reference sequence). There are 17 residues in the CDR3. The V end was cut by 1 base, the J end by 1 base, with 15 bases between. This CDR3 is CASSQGSGPARTDTQYF. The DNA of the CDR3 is TGTGCCAGCAGCCAAGGGAGCGGCCCCGCCCGCACAGATACGCAGTATTTT.

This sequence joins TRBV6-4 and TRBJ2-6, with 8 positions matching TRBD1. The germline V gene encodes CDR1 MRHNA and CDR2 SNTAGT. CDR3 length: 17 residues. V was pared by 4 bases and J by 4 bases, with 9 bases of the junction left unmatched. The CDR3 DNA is TGTGCCAGCAGTGCCATCAACAGGGGGGCAGGGGCCAACGTCCTGACTTTC. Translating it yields CASSAINRGAGANVLTF.

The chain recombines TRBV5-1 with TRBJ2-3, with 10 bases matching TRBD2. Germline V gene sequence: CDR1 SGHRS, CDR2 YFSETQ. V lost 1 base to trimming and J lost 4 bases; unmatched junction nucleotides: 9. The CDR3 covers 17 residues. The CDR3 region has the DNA TGCGCCAGCAGCTTGCAGCCTAGCGGGAGTACCGCAGATACGCAGTATTTT. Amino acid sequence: CASSLQPSGSTADTQYF.